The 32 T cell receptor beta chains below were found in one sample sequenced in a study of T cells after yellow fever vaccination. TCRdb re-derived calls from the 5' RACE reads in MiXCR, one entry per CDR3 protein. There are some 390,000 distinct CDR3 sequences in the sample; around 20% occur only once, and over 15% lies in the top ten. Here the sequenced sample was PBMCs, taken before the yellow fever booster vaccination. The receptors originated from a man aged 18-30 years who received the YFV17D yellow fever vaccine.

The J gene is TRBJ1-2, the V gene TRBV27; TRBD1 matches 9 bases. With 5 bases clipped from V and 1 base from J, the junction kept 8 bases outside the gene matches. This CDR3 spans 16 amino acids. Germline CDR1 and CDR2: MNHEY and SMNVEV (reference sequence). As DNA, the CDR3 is TGTGCCAGCAGTACCCTGGACAGGGGAGTTAACTATGGCTACACCTTC. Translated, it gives CASSTLDRGVNYGYTF.

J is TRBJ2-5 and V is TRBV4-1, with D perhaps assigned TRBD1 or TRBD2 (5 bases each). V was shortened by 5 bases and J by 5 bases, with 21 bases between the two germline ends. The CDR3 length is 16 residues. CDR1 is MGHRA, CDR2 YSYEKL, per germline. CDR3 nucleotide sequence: TGCGCCAGCAGCGTTGGCCGGGACCCTTACACGGAGACCCAGTACTTC. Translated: CASSVGRDPYTETQYF.

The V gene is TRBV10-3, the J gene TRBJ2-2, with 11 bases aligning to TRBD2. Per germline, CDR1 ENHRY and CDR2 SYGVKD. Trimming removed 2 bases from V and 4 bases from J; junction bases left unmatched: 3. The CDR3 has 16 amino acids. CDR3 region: CAISEQGTSGTGELFF. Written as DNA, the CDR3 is TGTGCCATCAGTGAGCAAGGGACTAGCGGCACCGGGGAGCTGTTTTTT.

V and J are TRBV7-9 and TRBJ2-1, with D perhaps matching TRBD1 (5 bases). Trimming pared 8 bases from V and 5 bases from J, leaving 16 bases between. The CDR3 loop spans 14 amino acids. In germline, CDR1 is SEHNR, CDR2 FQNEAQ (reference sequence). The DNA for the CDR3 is TGTGCCAGCGCACAGGCCGGTAGAAACAATGAGCAGTTCTTC. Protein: CASAQAGRNNEQFF.

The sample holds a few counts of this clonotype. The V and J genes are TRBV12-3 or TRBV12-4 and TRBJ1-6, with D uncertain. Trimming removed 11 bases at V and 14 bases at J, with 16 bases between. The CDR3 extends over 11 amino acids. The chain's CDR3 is CAGSVALTLHF. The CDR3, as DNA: TGTGCCGGGTCGGTGGCCCTCACCCTCCACTTT.

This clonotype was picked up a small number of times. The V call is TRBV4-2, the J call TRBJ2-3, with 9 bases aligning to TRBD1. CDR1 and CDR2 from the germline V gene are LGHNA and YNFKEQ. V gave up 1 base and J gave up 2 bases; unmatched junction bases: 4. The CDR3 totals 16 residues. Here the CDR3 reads CASSQGDRADTDTQYF. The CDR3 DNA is TGTGCCAGCAGCCAAGGGGACAGGGCCGACACAGATACGCAGTATTTT.

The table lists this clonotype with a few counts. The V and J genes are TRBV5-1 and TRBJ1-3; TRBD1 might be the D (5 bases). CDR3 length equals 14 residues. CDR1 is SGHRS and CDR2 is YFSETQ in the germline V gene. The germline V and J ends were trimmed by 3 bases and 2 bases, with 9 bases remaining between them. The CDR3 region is CASSWRGAGNTIYF. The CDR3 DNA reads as TGCGCCAGCAGCTGGAGAGGGGCTGGAAACACCATATATTTT.

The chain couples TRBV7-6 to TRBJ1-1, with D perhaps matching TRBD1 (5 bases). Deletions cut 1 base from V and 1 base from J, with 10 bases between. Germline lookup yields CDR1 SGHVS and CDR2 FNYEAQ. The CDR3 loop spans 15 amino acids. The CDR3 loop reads CASSLGPQGNTEAFF. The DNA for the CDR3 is TGTGCCAGCAGCTTAGGCCCCCAGGGGAACACTGAAGCTTTCTTT.

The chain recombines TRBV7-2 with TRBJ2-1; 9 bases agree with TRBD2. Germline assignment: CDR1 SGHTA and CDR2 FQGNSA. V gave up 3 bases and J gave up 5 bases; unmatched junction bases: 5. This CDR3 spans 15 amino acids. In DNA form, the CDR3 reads TGTGCCAGCAGCTTTAGGGGCGGGGGGGACAATGAGCAGTTCTTC. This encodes CASSFRGGGDNEQFF. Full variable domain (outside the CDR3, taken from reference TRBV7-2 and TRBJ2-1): GAGVSQSPSNKVTEKGKDVELRCDPISGHTALYWYRQSLGQGLEFLIYFQGNSAPDKSGLPSDRFSAERTGGSVSTLTIQRTQQEDSAVYLCASSFRGGGDNEQFFGPGTRLTVL.

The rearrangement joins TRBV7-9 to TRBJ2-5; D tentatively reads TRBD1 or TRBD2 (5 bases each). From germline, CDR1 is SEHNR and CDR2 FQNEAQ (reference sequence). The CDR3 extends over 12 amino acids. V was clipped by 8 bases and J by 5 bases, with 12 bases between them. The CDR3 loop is CASGRDLETQYF. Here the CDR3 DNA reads TGTGCCAGCGGCCGGGACCTCGAGACCCAGTACTTC.

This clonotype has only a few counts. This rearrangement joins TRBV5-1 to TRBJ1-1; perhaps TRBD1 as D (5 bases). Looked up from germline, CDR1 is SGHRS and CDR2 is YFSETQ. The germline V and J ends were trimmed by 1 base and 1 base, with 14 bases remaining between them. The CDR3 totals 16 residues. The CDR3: CASSLYGGIGNTEAFF. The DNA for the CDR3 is TGCGCCAGCAGCTTGTACGGGGGAATCGGGAACACTGAAGCTTTCTTT.

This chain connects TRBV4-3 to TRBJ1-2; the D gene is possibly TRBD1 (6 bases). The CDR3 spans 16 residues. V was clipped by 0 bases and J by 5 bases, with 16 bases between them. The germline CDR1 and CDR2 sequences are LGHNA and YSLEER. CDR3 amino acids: CASSQDLGGLGYGYTF. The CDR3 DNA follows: TGCGCCAGCAGCCAAGATCTAGGGGGATTAGGGTATGGCTACACCTTC.

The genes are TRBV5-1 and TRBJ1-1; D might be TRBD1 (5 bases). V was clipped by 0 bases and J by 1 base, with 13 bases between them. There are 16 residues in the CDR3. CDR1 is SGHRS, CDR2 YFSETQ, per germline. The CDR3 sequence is CASSLALRGRNTEAFF. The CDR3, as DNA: TGCGCCAGCAGCTTGGCCTTGAGGGGAAGGAACACTGAAGCTTTCTTT.

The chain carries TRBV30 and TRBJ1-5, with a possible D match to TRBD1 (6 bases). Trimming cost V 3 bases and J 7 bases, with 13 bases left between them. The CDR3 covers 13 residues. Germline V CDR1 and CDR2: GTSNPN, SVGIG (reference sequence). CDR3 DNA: TGTGCCTGGAGCGGGGGGCTTAGCCAGCCCCAGCATTTT. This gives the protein CAWSGGLSQPQHF.

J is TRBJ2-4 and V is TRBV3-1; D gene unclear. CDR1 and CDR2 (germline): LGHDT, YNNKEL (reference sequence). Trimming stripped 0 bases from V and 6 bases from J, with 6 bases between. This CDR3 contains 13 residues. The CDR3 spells CASSQDWGNIQYF. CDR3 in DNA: TGTGCCAGCAGCCAAGATTGGGGAAACATTCAGTACTTC.

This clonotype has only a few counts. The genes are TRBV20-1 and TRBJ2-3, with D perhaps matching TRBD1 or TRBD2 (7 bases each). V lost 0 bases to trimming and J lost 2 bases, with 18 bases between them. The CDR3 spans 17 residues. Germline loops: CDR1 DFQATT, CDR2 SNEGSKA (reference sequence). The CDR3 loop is CSARDPSQGGPTDTQYF. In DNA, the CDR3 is TGCAGTGCTAGAGATCCTTCCCAGGGGGGGCCCACAGATACGCAGTATTTT.

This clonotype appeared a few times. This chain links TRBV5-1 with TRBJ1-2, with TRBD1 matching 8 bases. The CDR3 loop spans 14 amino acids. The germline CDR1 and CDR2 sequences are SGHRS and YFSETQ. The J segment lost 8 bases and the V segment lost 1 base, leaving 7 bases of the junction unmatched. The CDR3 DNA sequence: TGCGCCAGCAGCTTGCGGCAGGGGGCGCGAGGCTACACCTTC. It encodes CASSLRQGARGYTF.

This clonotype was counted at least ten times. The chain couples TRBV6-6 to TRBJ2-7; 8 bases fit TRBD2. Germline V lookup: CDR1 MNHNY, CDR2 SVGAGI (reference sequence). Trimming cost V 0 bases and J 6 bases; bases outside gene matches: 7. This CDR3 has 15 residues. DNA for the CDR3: TGTGCCAGCAGTTACTCGAACGCGGGGGGCCCCGAGCAGTACGTC. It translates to CASSYSNAGGPEQYV.

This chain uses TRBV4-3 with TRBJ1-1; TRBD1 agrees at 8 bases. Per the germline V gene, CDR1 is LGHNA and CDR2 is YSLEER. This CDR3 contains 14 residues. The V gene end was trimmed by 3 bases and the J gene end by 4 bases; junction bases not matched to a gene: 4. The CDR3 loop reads CASSQTGEATEAFF. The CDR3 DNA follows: TGCGCCAGCAGCCAGACAGGGGAGGCCACTGAAGCTTTCTTT.

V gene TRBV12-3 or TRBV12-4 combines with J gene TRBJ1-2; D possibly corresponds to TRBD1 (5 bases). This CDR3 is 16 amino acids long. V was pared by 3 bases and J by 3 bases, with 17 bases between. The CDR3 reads CASSFSPQGIDYGYTF. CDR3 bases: TGTGCCAGCAGTTTCAGTCCCCAGGGAATCGACTATGGCTACACCTTC.

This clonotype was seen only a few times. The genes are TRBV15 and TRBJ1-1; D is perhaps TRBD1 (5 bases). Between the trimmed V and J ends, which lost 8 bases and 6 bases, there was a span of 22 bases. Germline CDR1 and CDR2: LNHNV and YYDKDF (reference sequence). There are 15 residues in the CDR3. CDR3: CATGGVVRPVSEAFF. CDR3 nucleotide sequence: TGTGCCACCGGAGGGGTTGTCCGTCCCGTTTCTGAAGCTTTCTTT.

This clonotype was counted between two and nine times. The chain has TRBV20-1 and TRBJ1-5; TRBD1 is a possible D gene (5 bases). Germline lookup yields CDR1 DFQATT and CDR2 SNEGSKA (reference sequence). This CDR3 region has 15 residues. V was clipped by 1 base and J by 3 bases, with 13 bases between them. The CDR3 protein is CSARGLGTVNQPQHF. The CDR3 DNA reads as TGCAGTGCTAGAGGGCTGGGGACCGTCAATCAGCCCCAGCATTTT.

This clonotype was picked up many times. The CDR3 spells CASSVATEYAWVLTF. CDR3 nucleotides: TGTGCCAGCAGCGTAGCTACGGAATACGCCTGGGTCCTGACTTTC. This chain connects TRBV9 to TRBJ2-6, with D hard to call. Trimming shortened V by 0 bases and J by 13 bases, and 17 bases separated the two germline ends. CDR1 is SGDLS, CDR2 YYNGEE, per germline. The length of the CDR3 is 15 residues.

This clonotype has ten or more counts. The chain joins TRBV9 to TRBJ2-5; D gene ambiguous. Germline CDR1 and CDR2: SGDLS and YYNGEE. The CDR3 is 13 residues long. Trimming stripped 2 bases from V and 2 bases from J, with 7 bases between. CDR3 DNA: TGTGCCAGCAGCGTTAGTGGTCAAGAGACCCAGTACTTC. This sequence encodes CASSVSGQETQYF.

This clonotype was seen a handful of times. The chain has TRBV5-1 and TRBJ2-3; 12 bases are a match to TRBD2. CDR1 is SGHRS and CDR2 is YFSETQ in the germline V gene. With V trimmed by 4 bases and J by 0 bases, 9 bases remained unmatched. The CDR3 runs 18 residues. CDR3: CASSLGLAGSDSTDTQYF. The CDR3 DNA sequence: TGCGCCAGCAGCCTAGGACTAGCGGGGAGTGATAGCACAGATACGCAGTATTTT.

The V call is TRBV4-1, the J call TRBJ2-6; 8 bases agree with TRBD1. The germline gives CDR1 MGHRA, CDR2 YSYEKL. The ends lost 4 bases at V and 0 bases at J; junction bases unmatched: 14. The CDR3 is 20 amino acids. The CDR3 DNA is TGCGCCAGCAGCCGAAAGCTAACAGGGGGTATCCTCTCTGGGGCCAACGTCCTGACTTTC. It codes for CASSRKLTGGILSGANVLTF.

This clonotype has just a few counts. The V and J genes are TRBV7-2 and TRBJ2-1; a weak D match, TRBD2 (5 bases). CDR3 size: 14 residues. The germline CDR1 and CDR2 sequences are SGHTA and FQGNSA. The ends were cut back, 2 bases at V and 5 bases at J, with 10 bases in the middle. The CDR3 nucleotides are TGTGCCAGCAGCTTAAGGACTCTAGACAATGAGCAGTTCTTC. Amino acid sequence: CASSLRTLDNEQFF.

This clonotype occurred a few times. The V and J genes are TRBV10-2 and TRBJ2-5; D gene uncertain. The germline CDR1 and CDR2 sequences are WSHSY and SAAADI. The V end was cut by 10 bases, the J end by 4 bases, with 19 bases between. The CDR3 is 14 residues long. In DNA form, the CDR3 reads TGCGCCACAACCGCGGCTCGGGCTGGAGAGACCCAGTACTTC. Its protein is CATTAARAGETQYF.

CDR3 in amino acids: CAWRLAGTYNEQFF. CDR3 DNA sequence: TGTGCCTGGCGATTAGCGGGGACCTACAATGAGCAGTTCTTC. The chain couples TRBV30 to TRBJ2-1; 8 nucleotides align to TRBD2. V lost 5 bases and J lost 2; bases outside the gene matches: 5. The CDR3 is made up of 14 amino acids. Germline CDR1 reads GTSNPN; CDR2 reads SVGIG (reference sequence).

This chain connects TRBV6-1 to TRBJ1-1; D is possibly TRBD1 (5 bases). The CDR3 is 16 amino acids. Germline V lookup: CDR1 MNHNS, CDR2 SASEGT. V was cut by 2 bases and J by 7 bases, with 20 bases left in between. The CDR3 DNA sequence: TGTGCCAGCAGTGAATGGGGCAACGGGGCGGCAATTGAAGCTTTCTTT. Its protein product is CASSEWGNGAAIEAFF.

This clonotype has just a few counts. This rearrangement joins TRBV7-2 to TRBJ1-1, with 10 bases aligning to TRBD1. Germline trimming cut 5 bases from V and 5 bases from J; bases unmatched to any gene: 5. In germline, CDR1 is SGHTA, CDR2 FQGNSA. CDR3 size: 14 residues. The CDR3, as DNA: TGTGCCAGCAGCGGGGACAGGGGACATACTGAAGCTTTCTTT. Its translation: CASSGDRGHTEAFF.

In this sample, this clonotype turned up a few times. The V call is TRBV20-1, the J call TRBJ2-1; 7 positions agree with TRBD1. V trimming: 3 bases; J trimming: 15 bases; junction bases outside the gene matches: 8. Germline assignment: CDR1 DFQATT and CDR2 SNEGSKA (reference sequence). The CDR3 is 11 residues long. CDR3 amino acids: CSARLGGRGFF. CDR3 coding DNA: TGCAGTGCTAGGCTAGGGGGCAGAGGGTTCTTC.